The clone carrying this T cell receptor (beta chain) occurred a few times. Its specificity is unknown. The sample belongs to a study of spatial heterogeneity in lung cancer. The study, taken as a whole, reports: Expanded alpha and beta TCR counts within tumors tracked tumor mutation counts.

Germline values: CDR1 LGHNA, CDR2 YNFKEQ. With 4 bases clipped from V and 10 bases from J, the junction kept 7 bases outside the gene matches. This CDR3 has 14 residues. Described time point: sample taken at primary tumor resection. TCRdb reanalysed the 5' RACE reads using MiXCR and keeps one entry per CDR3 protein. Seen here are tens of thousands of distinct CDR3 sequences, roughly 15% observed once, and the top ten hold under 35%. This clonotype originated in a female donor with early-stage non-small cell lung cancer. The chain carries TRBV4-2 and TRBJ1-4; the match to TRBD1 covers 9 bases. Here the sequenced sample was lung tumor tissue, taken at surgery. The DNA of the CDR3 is TGTGCCAGCAGCCCGGGACAGGGATCCGGAAAACTGTTTTTT. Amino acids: CASSPGQGSGKLFF.